A selection of T cell receptor beta chains follows, all from one sample in a study of early T cells in non-severe SARS-CoV-2 infection. MiXCR, run by TCRdb on the 5' RACE reads, gives a single entry per CDR3 protein. The table records just under 65,000 distinct CDR3 sequences, around 5.7% of them present only once. Sequenced material: whole blood, taken at baseline. All receptors derive from an adult who was a healthcare worker with PCR-confirmed SARS-CoV-2 infection or an uninfected control (not recorded which). The CDR3 runs from the conserved cysteine through the conserved F or W. The order of the fields is D gene, V gene, clone size, J gene, CDR3 DNA, CDR3 protein. A D gene is named only where the DNA matches it firmly. Clone size is stated in some rows and not others, as once, few, many or a class when expanded.

D: -
V: TRBV11-3
size: many
J: TRBJ2-1
DNA: TGTGCCAGCAGCTTATCGGCCAACAATGAGCAGTTCTTC
CDR3: CASSLSANNEQFF

D: -
V: TRBV12-5
size: many
J: TRBJ1-3
DNA: TGTGCTAGTGGTTTGATAACAGGGATTGCTGGAAACACCATATATTTT
CDR3: CASGLITGIAGNTIYF

D: -
V: TRBV27
size: -
J: TRBJ2-7
DNA: TGTGCCAGCAGTTTATCGGCGGTCGTAGCCTACGAGCAGTACTTC
CDR3: CASSLSAVVAYEQYF

D: -
V: TRBV20-1
size: -
J: TRBJ2-1
DNA: TGCAGTGTCCTCAAAGAAAACTACAATGAGCAGTTCTTC
CDR3: CSVLKENYNEQFF

D: TRBD1
V: TRBV29-1
size: many
J: TRBJ2-7
DNA: TGCAGCGTCTGGGGACAGGGTAGAGATTACGAGCAGTACTTC
CDR3: CSVWGQGRDYEQYF

D: -
V: TRBV28
size: few
J: TRBJ2-3
DNA: TGTGCCAGCAGCACCGGGACTAGCACAGATACGCAGTATTTT
CDR3: CASSTGTSTDTQYF

D: TRBD1
V: TRBV7-8
size: many
J: TRBJ1-1
DNA: TGTGCCAGCAGCTTATCAACAGGGGACACTGAAGCTTTCTTT
CDR3: CASSLSTGDTEAFF

D: TRBD1
V: TRBV20-1
size: many
J: TRBJ2-1
DNA: TGCAGTGCCACTGCGTATCAAGGACAGGGCATAGGGCAGTTCTTC
CDR3: CSATAYQGQGIGQFF

D: -
V: TRBV10-3
size: many
J: TRBJ2-3
DNA: TGTGCCATTACGGTGGGCGGGACTCACACAGATACGCAGTATTTT
CDR3: CAITVGGTHTDTQYF

D: -
V: TRBV28
size: -
J: TRBJ2-7
DNA: TGTGCCACCAACAGGGTTGGGACCTACGAGCAGTACTTC
CDR3: CATNRVGTYEQYF

D: -
V: TRBV5-4
size: -
J: TRBJ2-5
DNA: TGTGCCAGCAGTCCCGGGCAAGAGACCCAGTACTTC
CDR3: CASSPGQETQYF

D: TRBD2
V: TRBV13
size: few
J: TRBJ2-7
DNA: TGTGCCAGCAGCCCGGCGGGGGGGTCGAGCTCCTACGAGCAGTACTTC
CDR3: CASSPAGGSSSYEQYF

D: TRBD1
V: TRBV6-5
size: many
J: TRBJ1-3
DNA: TGTGCCAGCAGTCGGACAGGCCCGGGTGGAAACACCATATATTTT
CDR3: CASSRTGPGGNTIYF

D: TRBD2
V: TRBV20-1
size: -
J: TRBJ2-7
DNA: TGCAGTGCCCGGGGGGGCAGGGGTAACGAGCAGTACTTC
CDR3: CSARGGRGNEQYF

D: -
V: TRBV4-1
size: many
J: TRBJ1-2
DNA: TGCGCCAGCAGCCAAGTCGAGAGGGTTAGCTATGGCTACACCTTC
CDR3: CASSQVERVSYGYTF

D: -
V: TRBV9
size: few
J: TRBJ2-5
DNA: TGTGCCAGCAGCAAAAGCACTAGTATAGAGACCCAGTACTTC
CDR3: CASSKSTSIETQYF

D: -
V: TRBV3-1
size: many
J: TRBJ2-3
DNA: TGTGCCAGCAGCCAATTCGTGGCAGATACGCAGTATTTT
CDR3: CASSQFVADTQYF

D: -
V: TRBV28
size: many
J: TRBJ1-5
DNA: TGTGCCAGCAGGGGAGGGGCCACCCCACGCAATCAGCCCCAGCATTTT
CDR3: CASRGGATPRNQPQHF

D: TRBD2
V: TRBV7-6
size: many
J: TRBJ2-5
DNA: TGTGCCAGCAGCGAATACGCCTCTATTCGGGAGGGAGACCAAGAGACCCAGTACTTC
CDR3: CASSEYASIREGDQETQYF

D: -
V: TRBV24-1
size: -
J: TRBJ2-5
DNA: TGTGCCACCAGTGCCGCAACAGGGAGCGAGACCCAGTACTTC
CDR3: CATSAATGSETQYF

D: -
V: TRBV19
size: many
J: TRBJ1-5
DNA: TGTGCCAGTAGTAAAGACCGAGATCAGCCCCAGCATTTT
CDR3: CASSKDRDQPQHF

D: -
V: TRBV20-1
size: -
J: TRBJ2-3
DNA: TGCAGTGCTACAACCCTCTTGGCGCAGAGCACAGATACGCAGTATTTT
CDR3: CSATTLLAQSTDTQYF

D: TRBD1
V: TRBV7-2
size: many
J: TRBJ1-1
DNA: TGTGCCAGCAGCTTGGGACAGGGCGGGGGGCTGGCTTTCTTT
CDR3: CASSLGQGGGLAFF

D: TRBD1
V: TRBV6-5
size: few
J: TRBJ1-5
DNA: TGTGCCAGCAGACAGGGGGGACAGGGGGTCTATTCCGTGCAGCCCCAGCATTTT
CDR3: CASRQGGQGVYSVQPQHF

D: -
V: TRBV6-6
size: -
J: TRBJ2-3
DNA: TGTGCCAGCAGTTACCAAGGGGAGGGGGGGGCAGATACGCTGTATTTT
CDR3: CASSYQGEGGADTLYF

D: TRBD2
V: TRBV4-3
size: many
J: TRBJ2-1
DNA: TGCGCCAGCAGCCAAGAACCTAGCGGGGCCTACAATGAGCAGTTCTTC
CDR3: CASSQEPSGAYNEQFF

D: TRBD1
V: TRBV29-1
size: many
J: TRBJ1-6
DNA: TGCAGCGTGACGGACAGGGGGACCAATTCACCCCTCCACTTT
CDR3: CSVTDRGTNSPLHF

D: -
V: TRBV20-1
size: many
J: TRBJ1-2
DNA: TGCAGTGGAGTTCGGGACATCCGCTACACCTTC
CDR3: CSGVRDIRYTF

D: TRBD1
V: TRBV10-3
size: many
J: TRBJ1-1
DNA: TGTGCCGCGACAGGGAACATGAACACTGAAGCTTTCTTT
CDR3: CAATGNMNTEAFF